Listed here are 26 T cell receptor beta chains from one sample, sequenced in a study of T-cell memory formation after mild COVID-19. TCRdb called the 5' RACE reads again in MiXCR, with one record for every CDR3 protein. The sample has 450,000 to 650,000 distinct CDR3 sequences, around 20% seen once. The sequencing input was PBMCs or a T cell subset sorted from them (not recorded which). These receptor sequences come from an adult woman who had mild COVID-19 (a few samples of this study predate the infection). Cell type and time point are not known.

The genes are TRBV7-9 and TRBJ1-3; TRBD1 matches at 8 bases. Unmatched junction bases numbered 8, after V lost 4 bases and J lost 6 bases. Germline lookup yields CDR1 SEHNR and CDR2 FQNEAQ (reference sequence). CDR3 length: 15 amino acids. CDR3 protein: CASSSGQGIENTIYF. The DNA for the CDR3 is TGTGCCAGCAGCTCCGGACAGGGAATAGAAAACACCATATATTTT.

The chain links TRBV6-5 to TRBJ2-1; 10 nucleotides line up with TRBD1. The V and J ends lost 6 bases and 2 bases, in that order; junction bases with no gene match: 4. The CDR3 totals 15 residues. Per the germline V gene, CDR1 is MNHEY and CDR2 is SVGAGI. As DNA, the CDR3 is TGTGCCAGCAGCGCCGACAGGGGGCCCTACAATGAGCAGTTCTTC. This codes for CASSADRGPYNEQFF.

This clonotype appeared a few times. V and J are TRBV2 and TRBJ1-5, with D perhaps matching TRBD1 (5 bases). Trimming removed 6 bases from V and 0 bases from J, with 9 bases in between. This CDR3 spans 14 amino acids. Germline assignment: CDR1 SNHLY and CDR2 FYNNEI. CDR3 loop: CASRDTSSNQPQHF. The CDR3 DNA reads TGTGCCAGCAGGGACACCTCTAGCAATCAGCCCCAGCATTTT.

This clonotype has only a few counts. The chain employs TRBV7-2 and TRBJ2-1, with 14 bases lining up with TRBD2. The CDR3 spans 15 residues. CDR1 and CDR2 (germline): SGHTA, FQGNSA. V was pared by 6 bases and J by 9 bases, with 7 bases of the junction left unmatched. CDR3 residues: CASRGGLAGDGEQFF. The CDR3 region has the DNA TGTGCCAGCAGGGGGGGACTAGCGGGAGACGGTGAGCAGTTCTTC.

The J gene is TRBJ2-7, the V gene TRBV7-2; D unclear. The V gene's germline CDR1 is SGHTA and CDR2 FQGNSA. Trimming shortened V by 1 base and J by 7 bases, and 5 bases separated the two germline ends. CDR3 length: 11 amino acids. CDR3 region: CASSLVWEQYF. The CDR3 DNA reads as TGTGCCAGCAGCTTAGTTTGGGAGCAGTACTTC.

CDR3 sequence (DNA): TGTGCCAGCAGTTTGCGGACAGTTGTGGAGACCCAGTACTTC. Amino acids: CASSLRTVVETQYF. The rearrangement links TRBV12-3 or TRBV12-4 to TRBJ2-5; weak D call: TRBD1 (6 bases). This CDR3 region has 14 residues. Trimming took off 3 bases at V and 5 bases at J, with 13 bases between the two ends.

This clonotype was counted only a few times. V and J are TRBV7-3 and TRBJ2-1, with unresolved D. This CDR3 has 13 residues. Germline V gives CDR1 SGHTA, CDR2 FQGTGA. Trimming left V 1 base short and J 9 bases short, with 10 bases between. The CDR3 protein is CASSLRGWGEQFF. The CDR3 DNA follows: TGTGCCAGCAGCTTAAGAGGTTGGGGTGAGCAGTTCTTC.

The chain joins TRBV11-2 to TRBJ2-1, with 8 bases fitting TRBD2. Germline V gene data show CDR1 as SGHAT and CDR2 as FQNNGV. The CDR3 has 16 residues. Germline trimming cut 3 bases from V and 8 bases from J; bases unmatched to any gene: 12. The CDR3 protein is CASSFQAGDAFYEQFF. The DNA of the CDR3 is TGTGCCAGCAGCTTCCAAGCGGGAGACGCTTTCTATGAGCAGTTCTTC.

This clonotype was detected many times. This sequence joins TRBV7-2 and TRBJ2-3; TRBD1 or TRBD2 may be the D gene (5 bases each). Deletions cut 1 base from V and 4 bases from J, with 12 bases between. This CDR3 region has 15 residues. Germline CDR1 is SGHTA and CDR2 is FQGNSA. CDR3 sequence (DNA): TGTGCCAGCAGCTTAGGAATGGGGACCGCAGATACGCAGTATTTT. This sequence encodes CASSLGMGTADTQYF.

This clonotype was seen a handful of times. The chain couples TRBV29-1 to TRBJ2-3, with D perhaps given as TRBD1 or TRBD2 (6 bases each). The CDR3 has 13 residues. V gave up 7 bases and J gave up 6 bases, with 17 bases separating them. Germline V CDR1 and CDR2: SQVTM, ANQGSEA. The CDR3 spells CSGNTKGGDTQYF. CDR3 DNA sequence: TGCAGCGGCAACACGAAAGGGGGGGATACGCAGTATTTT.

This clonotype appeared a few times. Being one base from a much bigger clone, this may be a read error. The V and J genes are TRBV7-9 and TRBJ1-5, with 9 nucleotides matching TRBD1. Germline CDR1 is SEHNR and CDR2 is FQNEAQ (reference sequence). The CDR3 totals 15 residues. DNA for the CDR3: TGTGCCAGCAGCCGCGCGGGACAGGGTAATCAGCCCCAGAATTTT. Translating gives CASSRAGQGNQPQNF.

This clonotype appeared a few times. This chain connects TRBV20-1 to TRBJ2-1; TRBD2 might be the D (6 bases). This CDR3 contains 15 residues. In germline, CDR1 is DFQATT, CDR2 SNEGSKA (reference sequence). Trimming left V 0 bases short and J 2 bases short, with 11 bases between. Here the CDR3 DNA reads TGCAGTGCTAGAGAGCGGGACTCACCCTACAATGAGCAGTTCTTC. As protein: CSARERDSPYNEQFF.

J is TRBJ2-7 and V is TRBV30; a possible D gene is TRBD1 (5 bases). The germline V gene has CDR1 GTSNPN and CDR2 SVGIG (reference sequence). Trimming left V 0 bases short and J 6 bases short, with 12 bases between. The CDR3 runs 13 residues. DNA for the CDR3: TGTGCCTGGAGTGTTGGGCAGGGTCTCGAGCAGTACTTC. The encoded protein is CAWSVGQGLEQYF.

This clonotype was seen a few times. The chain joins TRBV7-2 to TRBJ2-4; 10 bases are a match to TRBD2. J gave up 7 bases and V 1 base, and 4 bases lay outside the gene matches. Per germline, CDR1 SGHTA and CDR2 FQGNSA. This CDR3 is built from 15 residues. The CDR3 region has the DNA TGTGCCAGCAGCTTAGAACTAGCGGGGATGAACATTCAGTACTTC. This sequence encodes CASSLELAGMNIQYF.

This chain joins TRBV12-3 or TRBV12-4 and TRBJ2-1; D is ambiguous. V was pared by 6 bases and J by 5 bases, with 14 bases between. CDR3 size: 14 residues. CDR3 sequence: CASSLPGFNNEQFF. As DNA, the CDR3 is TGTGCCAGCAGCTTACCTGGCTTCAACAATGAGCAGTTCTTC.

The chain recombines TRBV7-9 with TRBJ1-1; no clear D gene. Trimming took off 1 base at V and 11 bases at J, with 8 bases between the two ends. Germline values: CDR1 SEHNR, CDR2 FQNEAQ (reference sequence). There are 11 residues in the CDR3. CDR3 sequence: CASSLGNGAFF. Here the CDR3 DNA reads TGTGCCAGCAGCTTAGGGAATGGTGCTTTCTTT.

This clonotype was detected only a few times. CDR3 loop: CASSQGLAPGELFF. CDR3 coding DNA: TGTGCCAGCAGCCAGGGCCTAGCCCCCGGGGAGCTGTTTTTT. The V and J genes are TRBV7-9 and TRBJ2-2; D might be TRBD1 or TRBD2, each matching 5 bases. Trimming cost V 5 bases and J 6 bases, with 13 bases left between them. Germline V lookup: CDR1 SEHNR, CDR2 FQNEAQ (reference sequence). This CDR3 comprises 14 residues.

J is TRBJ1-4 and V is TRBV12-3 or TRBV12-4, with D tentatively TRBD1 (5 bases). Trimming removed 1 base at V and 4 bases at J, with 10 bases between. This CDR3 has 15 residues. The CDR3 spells CASSLEAGVNEKLFF. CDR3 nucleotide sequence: TGTGCCAGCAGTTTAGAGGCGGGGGTTAATGAAAAACTGTTTTTT.

CDR3 sequence reads: CASSSTSRASEQFF. CDR3 sequence (DNA): TGTGCCAGCAGTTCCACCTCCCGTGCGAGTGAGCAGTTCTTC. The chain joins TRBV6-5 to TRBJ2-1; D not resolved. This CDR3 has 14 residues. V lost 4 bases, J lost 9 bases, and 16 bases lay in between. In germline, CDR1 is MNHEY, CDR2 SVGAGI.

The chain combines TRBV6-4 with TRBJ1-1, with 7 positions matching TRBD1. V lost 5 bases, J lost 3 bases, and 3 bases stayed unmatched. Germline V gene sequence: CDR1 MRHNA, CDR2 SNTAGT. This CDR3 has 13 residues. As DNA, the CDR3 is TGTGCCAGCAGTACAGGGGAACACACTGAAGCTTTCTTT. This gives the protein CASSTGEHTEAFF.

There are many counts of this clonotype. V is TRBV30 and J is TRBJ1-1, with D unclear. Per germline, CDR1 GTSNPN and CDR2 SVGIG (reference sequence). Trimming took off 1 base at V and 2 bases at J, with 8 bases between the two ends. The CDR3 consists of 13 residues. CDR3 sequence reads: CAWSGPGNTEAFF. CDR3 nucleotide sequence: TGTGCCTGGAGTGGACCCGGAAACACTGAAGCTTTCTTT.

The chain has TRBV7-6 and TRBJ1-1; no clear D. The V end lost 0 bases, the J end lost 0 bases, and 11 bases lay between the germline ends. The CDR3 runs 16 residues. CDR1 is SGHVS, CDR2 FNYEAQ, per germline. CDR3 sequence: CASSLAVGNMNTEAFF. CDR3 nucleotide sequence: TGTGCCAGCAGCTTAGCGGTCGGGAACATGAACACTGAAGCTTTCTTT.

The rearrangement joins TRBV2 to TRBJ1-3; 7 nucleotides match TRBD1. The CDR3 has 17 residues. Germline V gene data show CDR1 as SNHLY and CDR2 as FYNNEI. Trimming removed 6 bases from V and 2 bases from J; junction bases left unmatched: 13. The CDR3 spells CASSPLQGRNTGNTIYF. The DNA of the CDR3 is TGTGCCAGCAGCCCCTTACAGGGGCGAAATACTGGAAACACCATATATTTT.

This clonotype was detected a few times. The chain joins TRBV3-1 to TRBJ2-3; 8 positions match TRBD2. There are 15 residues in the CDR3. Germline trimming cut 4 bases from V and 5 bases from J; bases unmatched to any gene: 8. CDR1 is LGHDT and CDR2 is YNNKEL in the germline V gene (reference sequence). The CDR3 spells CASSRRTSREDTQYF. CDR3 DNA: TGTGCCAGCAGCCGGAGGACTAGCCGAGAAGATACGCAGTATTTT.

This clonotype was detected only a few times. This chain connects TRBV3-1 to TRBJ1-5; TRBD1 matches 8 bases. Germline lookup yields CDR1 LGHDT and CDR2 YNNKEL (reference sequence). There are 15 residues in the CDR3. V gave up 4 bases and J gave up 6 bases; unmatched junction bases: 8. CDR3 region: CASSRGQGNFQPQHF. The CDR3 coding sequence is TGTGCCAGCAGCCGCGGACAGGGTAATTTTCAGCCCCAGCATTTT.

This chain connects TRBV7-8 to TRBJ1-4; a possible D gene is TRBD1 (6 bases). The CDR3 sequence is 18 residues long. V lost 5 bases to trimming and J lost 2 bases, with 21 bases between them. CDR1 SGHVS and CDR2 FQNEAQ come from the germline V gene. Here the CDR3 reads CASSPRPQGPKTNEKLFF. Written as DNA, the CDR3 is TGTGCCAGCAGCCCCCGTCCTCAGGGGCCGAAGACTAATGAAAAACTGTTTTTT.